A selection of T cell receptor beta chains follows, all from one sample in a study of patients and donors after allogeneic stem cell transplantation. TCRdb reprocessed the RT-PCR reads via MiXCR and lists one record per CDR3 protein. The table lists about 960,000 distinct CDR3 sequences, 15% to 20% of them singletons. Sequenced material: blood, either unsorted or a sorted T cell fraction (not recorded which). All receptors come from a human donor who was either an allogeneic HSCT recipient or a stem cell or donor lymphocyte infusion donor (not recorded which). It is not recorded whose cells these are; they may come from a transplant donor. Both conserved end residues are part of each CDR3. A D gene is named only where the DNA matches it firmly. The size entry is marked missing in some rows and otherwise reads once, few, many or a size class.

clone_size	v_call	j_call	d_call	cdr3_nt	cdr3_aa
many	TRBV12-3/TRBV12-4	TRBJ1-2	.	TGTGCCAGCAGTTTCGGGGGCTATGGCTACACCTTC	CASSFGGYGYTF
few	TRBV6-5	TRBJ2-7	TRBD2	TGTGCCAGCAGTTCCCTAAGCGGGACTTATTACGAGCAGTACTTC	CASSSLSGTYYEQYF
many	TRBV20-1	TRBJ1-5	.	TGCAGTGCTAGAGATTCGCAGCCCCAGCATTTT	CSARDSQPQHF
few	TRBV18	TRBJ2-1	.	TGTGCCAGCTCTCAGGCCGGCCAGCGCCGGGGGAATGAGCAGTTCTTC	CASSQAGQRRGNEQFF
many	TRBV4-1	TRBJ2-2	.	TGCGCCAGCAGCCATCGAGAAAGGGGCGGGGAGCTGTTTTTT	CASSHRERGGELFF
many	TRBV12-3/TRBV12-4	TRBJ1-1	.	TGTGCCAGCATCTCCGGATACGCAGGGGACACTGAAGCTTTCTTT	CASISGYAGDTEAFF
few	TRBV29-1	TRBJ2-7	TRBD2	TGCAGCGTCCTTTGGGGGGGGATCTACGAGCAGTACTTC	CSVLWGGIYEQYF
.	TRBV5-1	TRBJ1-1	TRBD1	TGCGCCAGCGGACAGGGGCCGGGTGAAGCTTTCTTT	CASGQGPGEAFF
.	TRBV4-3	TRBJ2-1	.	TGCGCCAGCAGCCAAGATTCCGCCTATAACTCCTACAATGAGCAGTTCTTC	CASSQDSAYNSYNEQFF
many	TRBV4-3	TRBJ1-2	.	TGCGCCAGCAGCCAAGACCCATGGCGGTCTAGGGATGGCTACACCTTC	CASSQDPWRSRDGYTF
.	TRBV20-1	TRBJ1-2	.	TGCAGTGCTCCCTACCTCGTTGGCTATGGCTACACCTTC	CSAPYLVGYGYTF
many	TRBV12-3/TRBV12-4	TRBJ2-3	TRBD1	TGTGCCAGCAGTTTAGACAGGGGCGGGCCAGATACGCAGTATTTT	CASSLDRGGPDTQYF
few	TRBV4-1	TRBJ2-5	.	TGCGCCAGCAGCCCCCCCGGCCAGGAGACCCAGTACTTC	CASSPPGQETQYF
.	TRBV6-1	TRBJ2-7	TRBD1	TGCGCCAGCAGCCGGGACAGCAACTACGAGCAGTACTTC	CASSRDSNYEQYF
many	TRBV12-3/TRBV12-4	TRBJ2-1	.	TGTGCCAGCAGTTTAGACAGATCTAATGAGCAGTTCTTC	CASSLDRSNEQFF
.	TRBV7-6	TRBJ2-7	.	TGTGCCAGCAGCCCGGACGTAACCTCCTACGAGCAGTACTTC	CASSPDVTSYEQYF
few	TRBV7-9	TRBJ2-3	TRBD2	TGTGCCAGCAGCCGAACGACTAGCGTTAGCACAGATACGCAGTATTTT	CASSRTTSVSTDTQYF
few	TRBV20-1	TRBJ2-7	TRBD2	TGCAGTGCTAGAGATCAAGCTAGCGGGGGGGACTACGAGCAGTACTTC	CSARDQASGGDYEQYF
.	TRBV6-1	TRBJ2-3	.	TGTGCCACCGGCCCTTTTCTAGCGGAGGGGGAAGATACGCAGTATTTT	CATGPFLAEGEDTQYF
few	TRBV4-2	TRBJ2-2	.	TGTGCCAGCAGCCAACTGGGGTTAAACACCGGGGAGCTGTTTTTT	CASSQLGLNTGELFF
.	TRBV5-1	TRBJ1-5	TRBD1	TGCGCCAGCAGCTTGGAATCAGGGGGCGCGAATCAGCCCCAGCATTTT	CASSLESGGANQPQHF
.	TRBV12-3/TRBV12-4	TRBJ1-3	.	TGTGCCAGCAGCCTTGGGAAATTTGGAAACACCATATATTTT	CASSLGKFGNTIYF
.	TRBV14	TRBJ2-1	TRBD2	TGTGCCAGCAGCCAAGTACTAGCGGGAGTTGAGCAGTTCTTC	CASSQVLAGVEQFF
.	TRBV12-3/TRBV12-4	TRBJ2-5	TRBD2	TGTGCCAGCAGTCCCCAGGGACTAGCCTACGGGACCCAGTACTTC	CASSPQGLAYGTQYF
few	TRBV12-3/TRBV12-4	TRBJ1-5	TRBD1	TGTGCCAGCAGTATATCCCGGACAGGCACTGGGGTGAATCAGCCCCAGCATTTT	CASSISRTGTGVNQPQHF
few	TRBV12-3/TRBV12-4	TRBJ2-7	.	TGTGCCAGCAGCAGAGACTATCCCTACGTCGAGCAGTACTTC	CASSRDYPYVEQYF
.	TRBV12-3/TRBV12-4	TRBJ2-7	.	TGTGCCAGCACCCTCGCTGGCGCGGGCTCCTACGAGCAGTACTTC	CASTLAGAGSYEQYF
.	TRBV9	TRBJ1-2	TRBD1	TGTGCCAGCAGCCGGAGCCCCAGGGGGCCTGACTATGGCTACACCTTC	CASSRSPRGPDYGYTF
few	TRBV15	TRBJ2-7	TRBD1	TGTGCCACCCGAAGAACGGGACAGGGGCATAACGAGCAGTACTTC	CATRRTGQGHNEQYF
few	TRBV7-3	TRBJ1-1	TRBD1	TGTGCCAGCAGCTTGGCCGGGACAGCATTGAACACTGAAGCTTTCTTT	CASSLAGTALNTEAFF
many	TRBV7-9	TRBJ1-1	.	TGTGCCAGCAGCTCCTCGGTAAACACTGAAGCTTTCTTT	CASSSSVNTEAFF
.	TRBV10-3	TRBJ2-5	.	TGTGCCATCAGTGAGGCGGACATGGAGACCCAGTACTTC	CAISEADMETQYF
.	TRBV28	TRBJ2-1	.	TGTGCCAGCAGGGGCCTAGGGAATGAGCAGTTCTTC	CASRGLGNEQFF
few	TRBV12-5	TRBJ1-1	TRBD1	TGTGCTAGTGGCCTGACAGGGGATGCTTTCTTT	CASGLTGDAFF
few	TRBV5-6	TRBJ1-6	TRBD1	TGTGCCAGCAGCTCCACCGGGACAGGTAGAATGACACCCCTCCACTTT	CASSSTGTGRMTPLHF
.	TRBV5-1	TRBJ1-1	.	TGCGCCAGCAGCTTATCCAGCCTGGGCACTGAAGCTTTCTTT	CASSLSSLGTEAFF
.	TRBV10-2	TRBJ2-6	TRBD1	TGCGCCAGCAGTAAGAGACAGGGGGCTTCTGGGGCCAACGTCCTGACTTTC	CASSKRQGASGANVLTF
.	TRBV9	TRBJ1-1	.	TGTGCCAGCAGCGTAGAGGTAACGAACACTGAAGCTTTCTTT	CASSVEVTNTEAFF
.	TRBV4-3	TRBJ1-3	.	TGCGCCAGCAGCCAGGAAACAGGAAACACCATATATTTT	CASSQETGNTIYF
few	TRBV6-1	TRBJ1-1	.	TGTGCCAGCAGCTGCAGCGGGGGGAACACTGAAGCTTTCTTT	CASSCSGGNTEAFF
.	TRBV5-6	TRBJ2-7	.	TGTGCCAGCAGCTTGGAGCGGTCCGAACCCTCCTACGAGCAGTACTTC	CASSLERSEPSYEQYF
.	TRBV2	TRBJ2-5	.	TGTGCCAGCAGTGCAGGGGCCAACCAAGAGACCCAGTACTTC	CASSAGANQETQYF
.	TRBV2	TRBJ2-3	.	TGTGCCAGCAGTGACCTAGCCACAGATACGCAGTATTTT	CASSDLATDTQYF
few	TRBV6-5	TRBJ2-7	.	TGTGCCAGCAGTTACTCGGTCCGGCAGCCCTACGAGCAGTACTTC	CASSYSVRQPYEQYF
.	TRBV12-3/TRBV12-4	TRBJ1-1	TRBD1	TGTGCCAGCAGAGATACAGGGGGCGGGCTTGGGGCTTTCTTT	CASRDTGGGLGAFF
few	TRBV27	TRBJ1-1	TRBD1	TGTGCCAGCAGTCCGGGGACAGGGGGCTTCACTGAAGCTTTCTTT	CASSPGTGGFTEAFF
few	TRBV9	TRBJ2-2	.	TGTGCCAGCAGCCCGCCGGGAAACAGCGACACCGGGGAGCTGTTTTTT	CASSPPGNSDTGELFF
.	TRBV9	TRBJ1-6	TRBD1	TGTGCCAGCAGCGTCCGGACAGGGGGCAGATATAATTCACCCCTCCACTTT	CASSVRTGGRYNSPLHF
many	TRBV12-3/TRBV12-4	TRBJ1-5	.	TGTGCCAGCAGTGGCCCAGGGGCCAGCAATCAGCCCCAGCATTTT	CASSGPGASNQPQHF
few	TRBV9	TRBJ2-3	TRBD2	TGTGCCAGCAGCCCCTACCCGGGAGGCGCTAACACAGATACGCAGTATTTT	CASSPYPGGANTDTQYF
.	TRBV19	TRBJ2-5	.	TGTGCCAGTAGTATAGCGGGCGCCGGTGCCCAGTACTTC	CASSIAGAGAQYF
.	TRBV27	TRBJ2-2	TRBD2	TGTGCCAGCAGTCCCCGACTAGCGCGAAACACCGGGGAGCTGTTTTTT	CASSPRLARNTGELFF
.	TRBV7-2	TRBJ2-3	.	TGTGCCAGCAGCTTGGGTGTGTGGCGGCAGGTCGGGCGCGCGCAGTATTTT	CASSLGVWRQVGRAQYF
few	TRBV4-2	TRBJ1-5	.	TGTGCCAGCAGCCAAGTGCCAGGGGGCAATCAGCCCCAGCATTTT	CASSQVPGGNQPQHF
.	TRBV19	TRBJ1-3	.	TGTGCCAGTAGTATCCGGCTGTCAGAGCACTCTGGAAACACCATATATTTT	CASSIRLSEHSGNTIYF
.	TRBV5-6	TRBJ2-2	.	TGTGCCAGCACCCTGGACAAGAAGAACACCGGGGAGCTGTTTTTT	CASTLDKKNTGELFF